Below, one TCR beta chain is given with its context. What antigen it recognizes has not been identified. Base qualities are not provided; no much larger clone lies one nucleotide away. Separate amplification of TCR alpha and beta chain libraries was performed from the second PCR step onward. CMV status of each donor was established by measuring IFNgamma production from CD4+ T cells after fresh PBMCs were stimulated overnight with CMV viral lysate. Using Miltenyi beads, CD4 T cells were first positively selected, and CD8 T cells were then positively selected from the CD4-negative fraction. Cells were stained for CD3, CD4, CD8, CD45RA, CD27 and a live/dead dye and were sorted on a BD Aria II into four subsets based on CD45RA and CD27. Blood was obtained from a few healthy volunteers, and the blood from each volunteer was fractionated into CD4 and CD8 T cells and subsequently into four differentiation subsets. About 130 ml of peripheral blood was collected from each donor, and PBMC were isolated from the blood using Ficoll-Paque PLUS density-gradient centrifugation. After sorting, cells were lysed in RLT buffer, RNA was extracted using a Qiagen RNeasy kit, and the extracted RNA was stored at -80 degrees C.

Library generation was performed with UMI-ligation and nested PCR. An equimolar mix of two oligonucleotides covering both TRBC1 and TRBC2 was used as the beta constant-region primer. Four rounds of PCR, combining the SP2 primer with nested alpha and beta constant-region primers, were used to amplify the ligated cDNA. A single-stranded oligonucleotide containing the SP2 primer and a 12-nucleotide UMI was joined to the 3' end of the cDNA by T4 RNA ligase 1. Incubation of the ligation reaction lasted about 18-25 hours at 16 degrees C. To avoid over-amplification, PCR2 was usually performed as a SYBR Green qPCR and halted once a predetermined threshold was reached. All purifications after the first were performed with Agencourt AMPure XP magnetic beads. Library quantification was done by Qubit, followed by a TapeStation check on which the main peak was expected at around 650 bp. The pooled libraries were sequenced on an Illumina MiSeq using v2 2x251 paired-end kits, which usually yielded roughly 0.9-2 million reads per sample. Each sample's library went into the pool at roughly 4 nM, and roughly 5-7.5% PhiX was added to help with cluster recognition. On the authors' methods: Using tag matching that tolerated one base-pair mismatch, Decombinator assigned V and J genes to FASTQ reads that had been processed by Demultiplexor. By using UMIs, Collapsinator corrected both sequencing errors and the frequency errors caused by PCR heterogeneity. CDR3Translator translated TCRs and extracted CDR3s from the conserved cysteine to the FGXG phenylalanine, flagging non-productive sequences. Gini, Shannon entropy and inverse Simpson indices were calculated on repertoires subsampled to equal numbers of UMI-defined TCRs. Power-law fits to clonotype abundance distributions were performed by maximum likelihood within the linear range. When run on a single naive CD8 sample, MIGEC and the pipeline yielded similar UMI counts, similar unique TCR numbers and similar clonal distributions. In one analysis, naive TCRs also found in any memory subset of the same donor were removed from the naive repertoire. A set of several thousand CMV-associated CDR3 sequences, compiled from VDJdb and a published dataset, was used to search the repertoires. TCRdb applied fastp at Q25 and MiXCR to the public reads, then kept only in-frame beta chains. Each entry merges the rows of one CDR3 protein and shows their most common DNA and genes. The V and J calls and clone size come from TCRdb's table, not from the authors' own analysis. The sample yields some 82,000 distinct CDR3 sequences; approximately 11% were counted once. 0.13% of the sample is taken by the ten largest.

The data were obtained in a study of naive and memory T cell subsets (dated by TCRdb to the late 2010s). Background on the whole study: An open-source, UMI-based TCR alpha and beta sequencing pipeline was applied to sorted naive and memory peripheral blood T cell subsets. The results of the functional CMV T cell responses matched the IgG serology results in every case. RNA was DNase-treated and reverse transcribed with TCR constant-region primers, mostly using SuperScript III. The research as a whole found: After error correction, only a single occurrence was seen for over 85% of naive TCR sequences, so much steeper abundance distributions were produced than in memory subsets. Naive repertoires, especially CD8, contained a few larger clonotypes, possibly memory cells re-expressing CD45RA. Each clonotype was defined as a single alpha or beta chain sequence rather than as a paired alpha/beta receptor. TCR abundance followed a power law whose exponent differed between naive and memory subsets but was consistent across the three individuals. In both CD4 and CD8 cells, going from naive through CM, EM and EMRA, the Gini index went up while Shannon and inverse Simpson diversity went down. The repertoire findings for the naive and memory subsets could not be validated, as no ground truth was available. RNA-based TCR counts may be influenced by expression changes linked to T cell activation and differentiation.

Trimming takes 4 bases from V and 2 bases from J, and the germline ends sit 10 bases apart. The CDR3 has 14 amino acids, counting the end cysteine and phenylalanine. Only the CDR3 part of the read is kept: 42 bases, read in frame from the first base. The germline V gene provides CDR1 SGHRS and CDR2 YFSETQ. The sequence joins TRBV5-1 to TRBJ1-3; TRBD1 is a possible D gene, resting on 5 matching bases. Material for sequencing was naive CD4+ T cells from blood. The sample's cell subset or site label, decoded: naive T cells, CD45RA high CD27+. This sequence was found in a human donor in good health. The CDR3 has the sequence CASSPGTPGNTIYF. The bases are TGCGCCAGCAGCCCTGGGACTCCTGGAAACACCATATATTTT.